This T cell receptor (beta chain) emerged from a study of early T cells in non-severe SARS-CoV-2 infection (dated by TCRdb to the early 2020s). As for the study more broadly: Because TCR sequencing relied on bulk RNA taken from unsorted whole blood, pairing of alpha and beta chains was not possible. Here is what the overall study found, with its caveats: VDJdb matching was skewed toward anti-spike CD8 responses, so virus-specific expansions were likely underestimated and private and CD4 specificities were missed.

Libraries were prepared through 5' RACE. Sequencer: NextSeq 500. In the TCR library protocol, unique molecular identifiers were attached to individual cDNA molecules to correct for PCR bias and sequencing error. TCR alpha and beta chains were both sequenced, and the abundances of alpha and beta sequences in each sample were closely correlated with each other. In the source study's methods: V gene, J gene and CDR3 annotation of TCR sequences was performed with Decombinator V4. Expanded TCRs were defined as changing significantly between any two time points under a Poisson model with p below 0.0001. TCR abundances were normalised to the total number of TCRs sequenced per sample and were expressed as counts per million. VDJdb, accessed 1 November 2021, was searched for CMV, EBV and SARS-CoV-2 annotated TCRs, excluding TCRs annotated for multiple antigens. TCRdb redid the processing of the public reads, applying fastp at Q25 and MiXCR, and retained in-frame beta chains. Identical CDR3 proteins give one entry, which carries the most common genes and DNA. In this record, the V and J calls reflect TCRdb's handling and not the investigators' own analysis. The sample table holds about 83,000 distinct CDR3 sequences, of which over 9% were seen once. Jointly, the top ten make up about 6.5% of the sample.

Many counts were recorded for this clonotype. Its antigen is currently not known. The record has no base qualities; no much larger clone is one base away. The study was a case-control design nested within a healthcare worker cohort in London, UK, with weekly nasopharyngeal swab PCR tests and blood sampling. Healthcare workers were recruited during the week of the UK lockdown, between 23 and 31 March 2020, and followed weekly for up to roughly 15 weeks. The sequence was collected from an adult who was a healthcare worker with PCR-confirmed SARS-CoV-2 infection or an uninfected control (not recorded which). Sequenced input: whole blood.

The CDR3: CSASTGGYGYTF. In nucleotide form, the sequence is TGCAGTGCTTCGACAGGAGGCTATGGCTACACCTTC. This sequence uses TRBV20-1 and TRBJ1-2; the D gene is perhaps TRBD1, on 6 matching bases. The CDR3 has 12 amino acids, counting the end cysteine and phenylalanine. CDR3 DNA is the only sequence kept; it has 36 bases, read in frame from the first base. As encoded in the germline V gene (reference sequence), CDR1 is DFQATT while CDR2 is SNEGSKA. Cut back by 5 bases and 4 bases, the V and J ends lie 11 bases apart.